This T cell receptor (beta chain) was recovered during a study of cytomegalovirus exposure and HLA in healthy donors. Across the whole study: An analysis done earlier identified approximately 120 million unique TCR beta sequences from approximately 200 million T cells. Unique TCRs numbering approximately 80 million, obtained from HLA-typed donors, made up an early data release.

The trim removed 5 bases at V and 2 bases at J, leaving 11 bases unmatched. Per germline, CDR1 SGHTA and CDR2 FQGNSA. CDR3 length: 17 residues. The donors gave bone marrow, and they were healthy. With 60 Vbeta and 13 Jbeta primers, the PCR was carried out. Here immunoSEQ multiplex PCR was the method, and the copy in TCRdb shows in-frame clones only, minus some. This table holds over 70,000 clones, 80% found once. This TCR derives from a woman aged 45-65 years in good health and CMV-seropositive. The sequenced sample consisted of PBMCs. This chain connects TRBV7-2 to TRBJ1-5, with TRBD1 matching over 8 bases. The CDR3 sequence: CASSADLGTGGNQPQHF. The CDR3 bases are TGTGCCAGCAGCGCAGATCTCGGGACAGGTGGCAATCAGCCCCAGCATTTT.